The clone carrying this T cell receptor beta chain appeared once. Only in-frame clones appear in the TCRdb table, and some are missing; sequencing was by immunoSEQ multiplex PCR. The sample includes 150,000 to 160,000 clones, roughly 94% seen only once; the top ten take approximately 6%. This CDR3 has 13 amino acids. The germline CDR1 and CDR2 sequences are SGHVS and FQNEAQ. V was cut by 5 bases and J by 9 bases, with 16 bases left in between. These data belong to a study of control samples from healthy donors and cancer patients. The rearrangement joins TRBV7-8 to TRBJ1-2; no firm D call. The sequence came from a man aged 35 to 55 in good health. The sample taken for sequencing was blood. The chain's CDR3 is CASSPSRAVSYTF. DNA for the CDR3: TGTGCCAGCAGCCCTTCACGGGCAGTAAGCTACACCTTC.